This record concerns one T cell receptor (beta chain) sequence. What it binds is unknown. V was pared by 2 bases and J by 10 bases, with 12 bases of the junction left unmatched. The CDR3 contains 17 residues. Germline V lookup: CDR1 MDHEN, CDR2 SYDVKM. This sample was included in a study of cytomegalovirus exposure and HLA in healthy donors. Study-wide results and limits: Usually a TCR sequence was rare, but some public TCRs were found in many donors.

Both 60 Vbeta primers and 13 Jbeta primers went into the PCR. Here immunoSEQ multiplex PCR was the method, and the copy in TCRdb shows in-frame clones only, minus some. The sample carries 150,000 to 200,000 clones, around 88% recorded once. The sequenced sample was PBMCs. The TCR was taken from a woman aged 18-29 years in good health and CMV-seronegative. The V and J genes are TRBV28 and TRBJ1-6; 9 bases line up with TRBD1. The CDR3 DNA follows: TGTGCCAGCAGTTTACCCCCCGGGACAGGGCAGTTCTCACCCCTCCACTTT. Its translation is CASSLPPGTGQFSPLHF.